Below are 15 T cell receptor beta chains sequenced from a single sample in a study of cytomegalovirus exposure and HLA in healthy donors. Use of 60 Vbeta and 13 Jbeta primers characterized the PCR. Libraries were prepared by immunoSEQ multiplex PCR; TCRdb keeps only in-frame clonotypes and omits some of them. The data contain 200,000 to 250,000 clones, 80% to 90% of them seen just once; the ten biggest clones take up around 1%. The sequencing input was PBMCs. These receptors were taken from a young woman in good health and CMV-seronegative.

This chain connects TRBV4-1 to TRBJ2-7, with 8 nucleotides matching TRBD1. CDR1 is MGHRA, CDR2 YSYEKL, per germline. The CDR3 runs to 16 residues. Trimming removed 1 base from V and 3 bases from J; junction bases left unmatched: 8. In nucleotides, the CDR3 is TGCGCCAGCAGCCAAGTTTGGCCAGGGGGCATCTACGAGCAGTACTTC. Amino acid sequence: CASSQVWPGGIYEQYF.

The chain uses TRBV7-2 and TRBJ2-3; D not certain. Trimming stripped 1 base from V and 2 bases from J, with 16 bases between. Per the germline V gene, CDR1 is SGHTA and CDR2 is FQGNSA. The CDR3 covers 17 residues. CDR3 nucleotide sequence: TGTGCCAGCAGCTTAGAGCGACTGCGAACCCCCACAGATACGCAGTATTTT. Residues: CASSLERLRTPTDTQYF.

The genes are TRBV11-2 and TRBJ2-7, with 13 bases identical to TRBD2. The CDR3 sequence is 15 residues long. V trimming: 4 bases; J trimming: 3 bases; junction bases outside the gene matches: 3. Per the germline V gene, CDR1 is SGHAT and CDR2 is FQNNGV. CDR3 protein: CASSWTSGRRYEQYF. The DNA for the CDR3 is TGTGCCAGCAGCTGGACTAGCGGGAGACGCTACGAGCAGTACTTC. Based on the CDR3 plus reference TRBV11-2 and TRBJ2-7, the full variable domain is EAGVAQSPRYKIIEKRQSVAFWCNPISGHATLYWYQQILGQGPKLLIQFQNNGVVDDSQLPKDRFSAERLKGVDSTLKIQPAKLEDSAVYLCASSWTSGRRYEQYFGPGTRLTVT.

CDR3 residues: CASSAQGTGELFF. CDR3 sequence (DNA): TGTGCCAGCAGCGCGCAGGGTACCGGGGAGCTGTTTTTT. The chain links TRBV7-2 to TRBJ2-2, with TRBD1 as a possible D gene (5 bases). Germline V gene sequence: CDR1 SGHTA, CDR2 FQGNSA. The CDR3 totals 13 residues. Trimming removed 5 bases at V and 5 bases at J, with 9 bases between. Together with reference TRBV7-2 and TRBJ2-2, the CDR3 gives the full variable domain: GAGVSQSPSNKVTEKGKDVELRCDPISGHTALYWYRQSLGQGLEFLIYFQGNSAPDKSGLPSDRFSAERTGGSVSTLTIQRTQQEDSAVYLCASSAQGTGELFFGEGSRLTVL.

This clone showed up just a few times. The V call is TRBV10-2, the J call TRBJ2-3; 11 bases align to TRBD2. CDR1 WSHSY and CDR2 SAAADI come from the germline V gene. V shed 4 bases and J 4 bases; nucleotides not matched to a gene: 1. The length of the CDR3 is 14 residues. The CDR3 spells CASSGTSGPDTQYF. CDR3 bases: TGCGCCAGCAGTGGGACTAGCGGGCCAGATACGCAGTATTTT.

The chain couples TRBV11-2 to TRBJ2-3; the D is unclear. Between the trimmed V and J ends, which lost 3 bases and 2 bases, there was a span of 9 bases. The CDR3 consists of 14 residues. The germline V gene has CDR1 SGHAT and CDR2 FQNNGV. The CDR3 protein is CASSFSSPTDTQYF. The CDR3 DNA follows: TGTGCCAGCAGCTTTTCTAGTCCCACAGATACGCAGTATTTT.

The chain combines TRBV6-5 with TRBJ1-2; a possible D gene is TRBD1 (6 bases). Germline CDR1 is MNHEY and CDR2 is SVGAGI. With 6 bases removed from V and 7 bases from J, the gap between germline ends came to 21 bases. The CDR3 is 15 amino acids. CDR3 bases: TGTGCCAGCAGCCCCAGAGGGACACCCGGGCGTGGCTACACCTTC. It codes for CASSPRGTPGRGYTF.

The sample holds one count of this clone. The chain recombines TRBV5-4 with TRBJ2-4, with no clear D. CDR3 size: 14 residues. Germline V gene sequence: CDR1 SGHNT, CDR2 YYREEE (reference sequence). The ends were cut back, 5 bases at V and 1 base at J, with 10 bases in the middle. CDR3: CASSHSYAKNIQYF. The CDR3 region has the DNA TGTGCCAGCAGTCACTCCTACGCCAAAAACATTCAGTACTTC.

The rearrangement uses TRBV4-1 and TRBJ2-1, with 9 bases identical to TRBD2. V lost 3 bases, J lost 5 bases, and 5 bases stayed unmatched. The CDR3 loop spans 15 amino acids. Per germline, CDR1 MGHRA and CDR2 YSYEKL. The CDR3 coding sequence is TGCGCCAGCAGCCACGAGACTAGCGGCAACAATGAGCAGTTCTTC. Translating it yields CASSHETSGNNEQFF.

This chain links TRBV11-3 with TRBJ1-2; TRBD1 agrees at 7 bases. V dropped 3 bases and J dropped 1; count of bases not matched to a gene: 2. The CDR3 contains 14 residues. CDR1 SGHNT and CDR2 YENEEA come from the germline V gene. CDR3 nucleotide sequence: TGTGCCAGCAGCTTGACAGGGAGTAACTATGGCTACACCTTC. It is translated as CASSLTGSNYGYTF.

This clone was observed once. The gene calls are TRBV7-2 and TRBJ2-7; 9 bases are shared with TRBD2. Germline V gene sequence: CDR1 SGHTA, CDR2 FQGNSA. This CDR3 region has 15 residues. Trimming removed 5 bases from V and 0 bases from J; junction bases left unmatched: 5. The CDR3 sequence: CASSTTSGSSYEQYF. The CDR3 DNA reads TGTGCCAGCAGCACGACTAGCGGTAGCTCCTACGAGCAGTACTTC.

The count of this clone is one. The sample contains more than one DNA sequence encoding this CDR3. This chain links TRBV18 with TRBJ2-7, with TRBD2 as a possible D gene (6 bases). Germline V gene lookup returns CDR1 KGHSH and CDR2 LQKENI. The V gene lost 5 bases and the J gene lost 3 bases, with 8 bases spanning the gap. The CDR3 is 12 amino acids. Here the CDR3 DNA reads TGTGCCAGCTCATCCGGGGGCTACGAGCAGTACTTC. Protein product: CASSSGGYEQYF.

The rearrangement joins TRBV2 to TRBJ2-5; perhaps TRBD1 as D (5 bases). There are 11 residues in the CDR3. V was pared by 9 bases and J by 3 bases, with 8 bases between. Germline CDR1 and CDR2: SNHLY and FYNNEI. CDR3 bases: TGTGCCAGGACCAGGGAAGAGACCCAGTACTTC. Its translation: CARTREETQYF.

This chain links TRBV4-2 with TRBJ2-7; D is unresolved. The CDR3 is 16 amino acids. V was clipped by 4 bases and J by 7 bases, with 23 bases between them. Germline V gene lookup returns CDR1 LGHNA and CDR2 YNFKEQ. The CDR3 DNA sequence: TGTGCCAGCAGCCCAGAGCATAGGAGTGGGTCTAGTGAGCAGTACTTC. Amino acids: CASSPEHRSGSSEQYF.

This rearrangement joins TRBV28 to TRBJ2-7, with TRBD1 matching over 7 bases. V gave up 2 bases and J gave up 3 bases; unmatched junction bases: 1. The germline gives CDR1 MDHEN, CDR2 SYDVKM. This CDR3 spans 13 amino acids. CDR3 in DNA: TGTGCCAGCAGTTTAACAGGGGTCTACGAGCAGTACTTC. It codes for CASSLTGVYEQYF.